These 6 T cell receptor beta chains were sequenced from one sample in a study of cytomegalovirus exposure and HLA in healthy donors. A multiplex PCR was run with 60 Vbeta primers and 13 Jbeta primers. Sequenced by immunoSEQ multiplex PCR; TCRdb stores in-frame clones only, minus some. The table has 150,000 to 200,000 clones, around 82% seen once. The sample consisted of PBMCs. These receptor sequences come from a man aged 35 to 55 in good health and CMV-seronegative.

V and J are TRBV6-1 and TRBJ2-1; 7 positions match TRBD2. Germline V gives CDR1 MNHNS, CDR2 SASEGT. CDR3 length: 12 amino acids. V shed 5 bases and J 10 bases; nucleotides not matched to a gene: 5. The DNA for the CDR3 is TGTGCCAGCAGTTTTAGCGGGCGGGAGCAGTTCTTC. Amino acid sequence: CASSFSGREQFF.

On this clone itself: The sample carries other DNA sequences with the same CDR3. The chain links TRBV7-2 to TRBJ2-1; 10 nucleotides agree with TRBD2. The CDR3 is 15 amino acids. Germline V gene lookup returns CDR1 SGHTA and CDR2 FQGNSA. V was pared by 4 bases and J by 4 bases, with 4 bases of the junction left unmatched. The CDR3 is CASSSIAGGYNEQFF. CDR3 nucleotides: TGTGCCAGCAGCTCAATAGCGGGGGGTTACAATGAGCAGTTCTTC.

V gene TRBV27 combines with J gene TRBJ1-4, with D perhaps TRBD1 (5 bases). V dropped 4 bases and J dropped 4 bases, with 10 bases sitting between them. CDR3 size: 14 residues. From germline, CDR1 is MNHEY and CDR2 SMNVEV (reference sequence). The CDR3 is CASSYRRNNEKLFF. In DNA, the CDR3 is TGTGCCAGCAGTTACAGGCGGAATAATGAAAAACTGTTTTTT. Full variable domain (remainder filled in from reference TRBV27 and TRBJ1-4): EAQVTQNPRYLITVTGKKLTVTCSQNMNHEYMSWYRQDPGLGLRQIYYSMNVEVTDKGDVPEGYKVSRKEKRNFPLILESPSPNQTSLYFCASSYRRNNEKLFFGSGTQLSVL.

The V gene is TRBV18, the J gene TRBJ1-1, with a possible D match to TRBD1 (6 bases). CDR3 size: 13 residues. Between the trimmed V and J ends, which lost 3 bases and 7 bases, there was a span of 12 bases. CDR1 is KGHSH, CDR2 LQKENI, per germline. The CDR3, as DNA: TGTGCCAGCTCACCCGAGCCAGGGGTTGAAGCTTTCTTT. Protein product: CASSPEPGVEAFF.

This clone was detected once. The chain is built from TRBV19 and TRBJ2-3, with D tentatively TRBD2 (6 bases). Trimming stripped 0 bases from V and 4 bases from J, with 14 bases between. Germline lookup yields CDR1 LNHDA and CDR2 SQIVND (reference sequence). CDR3 length: 16 residues. CDR3 DNA: TGTGCCAGTAGTATAGACGCGAGGCGGGGCCCAGATACGCAGTATTTT. It translates to CASSIDARRGPDTQYF.

V is TRBV2 and J is TRBJ2-1; the match to TRBD1 covers 8 bases. J lost 3 bases, V lost 6 bases, and 7 bases had no gene match. The V gene's germline CDR1 is SNHLY and CDR2 FYNNEI. This CDR3 is built from 15 residues. CDR3: CASSGQGLGYNEQFF. DNA of the CDR3: TGTGCCAGCAGCGGACAGGGTTTAGGCTACAATGAGCAGTTCTTC.